This record covers a single T cell receptor beta chain. Original data processing: Amplification of reference gene primers provided the estimated nucleated cell counts. Assay used: immunoSEQ multiplex PCR; TCRdb lists only in-frame clones, some missing. For V, J and clone size, that table is used; D and trimming come from the DNA. The sample consists of a few hundred thousand clones, 75% to 90% of them appearing once. Per germline, CDR1 ENHRY and CDR2 SYGVKD. V shed 3 bases, J shed 3 bases, and the junction held 7 bases outside the gene matches. The CDR3 totals 15 residues. The sample belongs to a study of blood T cell repertoires in COVID-19. Study details: Sites in the United States, Italy and Spain provided acute and convalescent COVID-19 samples. PBMCs, B-cell-depleted T cells, or T cells were the source of the cDNA or gDNA that made up the material.

This chain joins TRBV10-3 and TRBJ1-2, with TRBD1 matching over 7 bases. The source is a middle-aged woman who had recovered from COVID-19. Sequenced input: peripheral blood. The CDR3 DNA reads as TGTGCCATCAGTGAACACCAGGGGGAGGACTATGGCTACACCTTC. It specifies CAISEHQGEDYGYTF.